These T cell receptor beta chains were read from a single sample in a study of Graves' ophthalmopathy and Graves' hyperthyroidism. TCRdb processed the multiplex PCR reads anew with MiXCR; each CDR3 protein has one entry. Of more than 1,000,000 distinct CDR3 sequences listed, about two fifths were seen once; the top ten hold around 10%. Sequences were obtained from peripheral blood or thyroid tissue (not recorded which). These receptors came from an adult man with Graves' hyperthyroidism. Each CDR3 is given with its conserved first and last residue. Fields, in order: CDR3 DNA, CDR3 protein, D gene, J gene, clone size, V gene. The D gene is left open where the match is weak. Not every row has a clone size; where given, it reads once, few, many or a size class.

DNA: TGCGCCAGCAGCTCGGAGGTTCCCCCGGCTTTCTCTGGAAACACCATATATTTT
CDR3: CASSSEVPPAFSGNTIYF
D: NA
J: TRBJ1-3
size: NA
V: TRBV4-1

DNA: TGTGCCAGCGTGGAGCAGGGGACAGGAACCTACGAGCAGTACTTC
CDR3: CASVEQGTGTYEQYF
D: TRBD1
J: TRBJ2-7
size: few
V: TRBV24-1

DNA: TGTGCCAGCAGCTTAAGGATGGGCGCCGGGGCTTTCTTT
CDR3: CASSLRMGAGAFF
D: NA
J: TRBJ1-1
size: many
V: TRBV7-3

DNA: TGTGCCACCGCCGAGGGGGTGCGTGAGCCCCAGCATTTT
CDR3: CATAEGVREPQHF
D: NA
J: TRBJ1-5
size: many
V: TRBV10-3

DNA: TGTGCCAGCAGTTTAGGAGCGGCGGGAGGGCCCTACGAGCAGTACTTC
CDR3: CASSLGAAGGPYEQYF
D: TRBD2
J: TRBJ2-7
size: NA
V: TRBV7-8

DNA: TGTGCCAGCAGCACCATGTCTCCAGGGGGCGGTCAGCCCCAGCATTTT
CDR3: CASSTMSPGGGQPQHF
D: TRBD1
J: TRBJ1-5
size: many
V: TRBV7-2

DNA: TGCAGCGCTTCCGGGACAGCCTTCGAGGCTGAAGCTTTCTTT
CDR3: CSASGTAFEAEAFF
D: TRBD1
J: TRBJ1-1
size: many
V: TRBV29-1

DNA: TGTGCCAGCAGCTTAAGAGTCGATAGGGACTGTGGCTACACCTTC
CDR3: CASSLRVDRDCGYTF
D: NA
J: TRBJ1-2
size: NA
V: TRBV7-8

DNA: TGTGCCAGCAGAAAGACTAGCGGGGAGACCTACGAGCAGTCCTTC
CDR3: CASRKTSGETYEQSF
D: TRBD2
J: TRBJ2-7
size: NA
V: TRBV7-9

DNA: TGTGCCAGCAGTTTTAGGACTAACAACTACGAGCAGTACTTC
CDR3: CASSFRTNNYEQYF
D: NA
J: TRBJ2-7
size: few
V: TRBV12-3/TRBV12-4

DNA: TGTGCCAGCTCCCCAATGAGGGGCTACACCTTC
CDR3: CASSPMRGYTF
D: NA
J: TRBJ1-2
size: few
V: TRBV18

DNA: TGTGCCAGCAGCCAGGGACAAAAGAGGGCAAACACTGAAGCTTTCTTT
CDR3: CASSQGQKRANTEAFF
D: NA
J: TRBJ1-1
size: NA
V: TRBV4-2

DNA: TGCGCCAGCAGTGCCGGCGTTTCTGAAGCTTTCTTT
CDR3: CASSAGVSEAFF
D: NA
J: TRBJ1-1
size: NA
V: TRBV10-2

DNA: TGTGCCAGCAACAGGATCGGCTACGAGCAGTACTTC
CDR3: CASNRIGYEQYF
D: NA
J: TRBJ2-7
size: few
V: TRBV2

DNA: TGCAGCGTTGAGAGTACTGTGAACACTGAAGCTTTCTTT
CDR3: CSVESTVNTEAFF
D: NA
J: TRBJ1-1
size: many
V: TRBV29-1

DNA: TGTGCCAGTAGTATCCTTGGCGGGGCCTACGAGCAGTACTTC
CDR3: CASSILGGAYEQYF
D: NA
J: TRBJ2-7
size: many
V: TRBV19

DNA: TGTGCCAGCAGCTTAGTGGACAGGGGCAATTCACCCCTCCACTTT
CDR3: CASSLVDRGNSPLHF
D: TRBD1
J: TRBJ1-6
size: many
V: TRBV11-2

DNA: TGCAGTGCTAGGACCGGGACAGGGGTATACGAGCAGTACTTC
CDR3: CSARTGTGVYEQYF
D: TRBD1
J: TRBJ2-7
size: many
V: TRBV20-1

DNA: TGTGCCAGCAGTGAGCATCCGGGACAGGGGGCGGGAGAGCAGTACTTC
CDR3: CASSEHPGQGAGEQYF
D: TRBD1
J: TRBJ2-7
size: NA
V: TRBV25-1

DNA: TGTGCCAGCAGTTTGACAGGGGACTCTGGAAACACCATATATTTT
CDR3: CASSLTGDSGNTIYF
D: TRBD1
J: TRBJ1-3
size: many
V: TRBV12-3/TRBV12-4

DNA: TGTGCCAGCAGGACCTCTGGGGCCAACGTCCTGACTTTC
CDR3: CASRTSGANVLTF
D: NA
J: TRBJ2-6
size: many
V: TRBV2

DNA: TGCAGTGCTGCGGACAGGGGGCGCATCCTGGACTTC
CDR3: CSAADRGRILDF
D: TRBD1
J: TRBJ1-2
size: NA
V: TRBV20-1

DNA: TGTGCCAGCAGCTTAAAAGGGGCGCGCAATCAGCCCCAGCATTTT
CDR3: CASSLKGARNQPQHF
D: NA
J: TRBJ1-5
size: many
V: TRBV7-8

DNA: TGTGCCAGCAGTGAGACGGACACCTCCTACGAGCAGTACTTC
CDR3: CASSETDTSYEQYF
D: NA
J: TRBJ2-7
size: NA
V: TRBV12-3/TRBV12-4

DNA: TGTGCCACCTTACCTAAGGGTCACTCTGGGGCCAACGTCCTGACTTTC
CDR3: CATLPKGHSGANVLTF
D: NA
J: TRBJ2-6
size: NA
V: TRBV19

DNA: TGTGCCACCAGCAGAGAAGGGGCAGGGGGCTACGAGCAGTACTTC
CDR3: CATSREGAGGYEQYF
D: TRBD1
J: TRBJ2-7
size: many
V: TRBV15

DNA: TGTGCCAGCAGCCAAGATTGGGGGATGGGGGAGCTGTTTTTT
CDR3: CASSQDWGMGELFF
D: NA
J: TRBJ2-2
size: NA
V: TRBV4-2

DNA: TGTGCCAGTAGTATAAGCCCCATCTTATGGGGGTGGGGAGCAACTCAGCCCCAGCATTTT
CDR3: CASSISPILWGWGATQPQHF
D: NA
J: TRBJ1-5
size: many
V: TRBV19

DNA: TGTGCCAGCAGCCCCGTTGGGACTCCATACGAGCAGTACTTC
CDR3: CASSPVGTPYEQYF
D: NA
J: TRBJ2-7
size: many
V: TRBV7-8

DNA: TGCAGCGTGAACGTGGAGGCGCGGGACGAGCAGTACTTC
CDR3: CSVNVEARDEQYF
D: NA
J: TRBJ2-7
size: many
V: TRBV29-1

DNA: TGCGCCAGCAGCACCCCGGGGGGCCAAGAGACCCAGTACTTC
CDR3: CASSTPGGQETQYF
D: TRBD2
J: TRBJ2-5
size: many
V: TRBV5-1

DNA: TGCAGCGTTGAAGTCAGCTATGGCTACACCTTC
CDR3: CSVEVSYGYTF
D: NA
J: TRBJ1-2
size: many
V: TRBV29-1

DNA: TGCGCCAGCAGCCAAAAGACAGGGCAAGGTCAGCCCCAGCATTTT
CDR3: CASSQKTGQGQPQHF
D: TRBD1
J: TRBJ1-5
size: few
V: TRBV4-1

DNA: TGCAGCGTTGATCAGGGTTTTGGGTGGACTGAAGCTTTCTTT
CDR3: CSVDQGFGWTEAFF
D: NA
J: TRBJ1-1
size: NA
V: TRBV29-1

DNA: TGCGCCAGCAGCCAAGACTGGCCAGAGAACACCGGGGAGCTGTTTTTT
CDR3: CASSQDWPENTGELFF
D: NA
J: TRBJ2-2
size: NA
V: TRBV4-3

DNA: TGTGCCAGTAGTATGGGGAGTGGAGCAGGGATGAACACTGAAGCTTTCTTT
CDR3: CASSMGSGAGMNTEAFF
D: NA
J: TRBJ1-1
size: NA
V: TRBV19

DNA: TGTGCCATCAGGAACCGGGACAGGGTCTACGAGCAGTACTTC
CDR3: CAIRNRDRVYEQYF
D: TRBD1
J: TRBJ2-7
size: many
V: TRBV10-3

DNA: TGCAGCGTTGACGTAGGGAACAGCTATGGCTACACCTTC
CDR3: CSVDVGNSYGYTF
D: NA
J: TRBJ1-2
size: NA
V: TRBV29-1

DNA: TGTGCGAGTATGGTGCGGCCAAATCAGCCCCAGCATTTT
CDR3: CASMVRPNQPQHF
D: NA
J: TRBJ1-5
size: many
V: TRBV19

DNA: TGTGCCTCGGAAGGGAGTGAGACCCAGTACTTC
CDR3: CASEGSETQYF
D: NA
J: TRBJ2-5
size: NA
V: TRBV2

DNA: TGTGCCAGCAGCCCCCGGACTAGCGGGAGAACCGGGGAGCTGTTTTTT
CDR3: CASSPRTSGRTGELFF
D: TRBD2
J: TRBJ2-2
size: NA
V: TRBV7-2

DNA: TGTGCCAGCAGTGGACAGGGGGAGCCTGGGGCCAACGTCCTGACTTTC
CDR3: CASSGQGEPGANVLTF
D: TRBD1
J: TRBJ2-6
size: NA
V: TRBV28

DNA: TGTGCCAGTATGCTAGCGGGAATCCCGAACACCGGGGAGCTGTTTTTT
CDR3: CASMLAGIPNTGELFF
D: TRBD2
J: TRBJ2-2
size: few
V: TRBV19

DNA: TGTGCCACCAAGAGACCAGCACACTTAGATACGCAGTATTTT
CDR3: CATKRPAHLDTQYF
D: NA
J: TRBJ2-3
size: few
V: TRBV24-1

DNA: TGTGCCAGCAGATATAGCGGGAGGCGGGCCGGGGAGCTGTTTTTT
CDR3: CASRYSGRRAGELFF
D: TRBD2
J: TRBJ2-2
size: few
V: TRBV7-2

DNA: TGCGCCAGCAGCTTGCGAGCCGGGACTCAGGAAAACACCATATATTTT
CDR3: CASSLRAGTQENTIYF
D: NA
J: TRBJ1-3
size: NA
V: TRBV5-1

DNA: TGCAGCGTGAGGACAGGGGGCTCCTATAATTCACCCCTCCACTTT
CDR3: CSVRTGGSYNSPLHF
D: TRBD1
J: TRBJ1-6
size: many
V: TRBV29-1

DNA: TGCAGTGCTAGGGCTAGCGGTAACTACGAGCAGTACTTC
CDR3: CSARASGNYEQYF
D: TRBD2
J: TRBJ2-7
size: few
V: TRBV20-1

DNA: TGTGCCAGCAGTCCGGCGGGAGGGACCTATGGCTACACCTTC
CDR3: CASSPAGGTYGYTF
D: NA
J: TRBJ1-2
size: NA
V: TRBV10-3

DNA: TGTGCCAGCAGTGGCGGGACGGGGGAAGAGACCCAGTACTTC
CDR3: CASSGGTGEETQYF
D: NA
J: TRBJ2-5
size: few
V: TRBV2